The 16 T cell receptor beta chains below all came from one sample that was sequenced in a study of blood T cell repertoires in COVID-19. Data came from immunoSEQ multiplex PCR; TCRdb stores just in-frame clones and leaves some out. The top ten clones hold more than 7.5% of a sample with about half a million clones, more than 85% of them seen once. Input material: PBMCs or T cells enriched from blood (not recorded which). The source of these receptors is a woman in her sixties who had recovered from COVID-19.

The gene calls are TRBV19 and TRBJ2-5, with D possibly being TRBD2 (5 bases). Germline loops: CDR1 LNHDA, CDR2 SQIVND (reference sequence). Trimming removed 4 bases from V and 4 bases from J, with 13 bases in between. The CDR3 totals 14 residues. CDR3 amino acids: CASSTGSRGETQYF. As DNA, the CDR3 is TGTGCCAGTAGTACGGGCAGCCGGGGAGAGACCCAGTACTTC.

On this clone: Additional DNA sequences in this sample encode the identical CDR3. Here the CDR3 reads CASSLGDSNYGYTF. CDR3 coding DNA: TGCGCCAGCAGCTTGGGGGACAGTAACTATGGCTACACCTTC. The chain carries TRBV5-1 and TRBJ1-2; TRBD1 agrees at 7 bases. With V trimmed by 0 bases and J by 1 base, 0 bases remained unmatched. This CDR3 has 14 residues. Germline V gene data show CDR1 as SGHRS and CDR2 as YFSETQ.

This CDR3 reads CASSLTPAGWNTGELFF. Here the CDR3 DNA reads TGTGCCAGCAGCTTAACCCCGGCGGGGTGGAACACCGGGGAGCTGTTTTTT. J is TRBJ2-2 and V is TRBV11-2; weak D call: TRBD2 (6 bases). Germline V CDR1 and CDR2: SGHAT, FQNNGV. The CDR3 spans 17 residues. Trimming took off 2 bases at V and 1 base at J, with 14 bases between the two ends.

The rearrangement uses TRBV3-1 (or the pseudogene TRBV3-2) and TRBJ2-1; D possibly corresponds to TRBD2 (7 bases). V lost 1 base and J 2 bases, leaving 15 bases between the germline ends. The germline V gene encodes CDR1 LGHDT and CDR2 YNNKEL (reference sequence). This CDR3 is 17 amino acids long. The CDR3 DNA reads as TGTGCCAGCAGCCAAGGGGGAGGGGGAGAGACCTACAATGAGCAGTTCTTC. Amino acids: CASSQGGGGETYNEQFF.

The CDR3 sequence is CASTPRGDTHYGYTF. The CDR3 nucleotides are TGTGCCAGTACCCCCCGGGGGGACACCCACTATGGCTACACCTTC. This chain uses TRBV19 with TRBJ1-2; maybe TRBD1 (6 bases). V gave up 7 bases and J gave up 3 bases, with 18 bases separating them. The CDR3 runs 15 residues. Per the germline V gene, CDR1 is LNHDA and CDR2 is SQIVND (reference sequence).

The J gene is TRBJ2-2, the V gene TRBV6-5, with D maybe TRBD1 (6 bases). This CDR3 is built from 15 residues. The V end lost 2 bases, the J end lost 1 base, and 8 bases lay between the germline ends. Germline V gene lookup returns CDR1 MNHEY and CDR2 SVGAGI. The CDR3 sequence is CASSYVGGNTGELFF. For the CDR3, the DNA is TGTGCCAGCAGTTACGTAGGGGGGAACACCGGGGAGCTGTTTTTT.

The chain links TRBV7-2 to TRBJ1-3; no clear D gene. CDR3 length equals 14 residues. Germline V gives CDR1 SGHTA, CDR2 FQGNSA. Trimming removed 1 base at V and 4 bases at J, with 8 bases between. In nucleotides, the CDR3 is TGTGCCAGCAGCTTAGGGGCGGGGGGAAACACCATATATTTT. Its protein product is CASSLGAGGNTIYF.

The chain employs TRBV3-1 (or the pseudogene TRBV3-2) and TRBJ1-2, with unresolved D. This CDR3 spans 12 amino acids. Trimming removed 8 bases at V and 1 base at J, with 8 bases between. Germline V CDR1 and CDR2: LGHDT, YNNKEL (reference sequence). The CDR3: CASYSFNYGYTF. CDR3 bases: TGTGCCAGCTACAGTTTTAACTATGGCTACACCTTC.

The chain combines TRBV27 with TRBJ1-5; D is uncertain. The germline V and J ends were trimmed by 3 bases and 2 bases, with 11 bases remaining between them. The CDR3 is 15 residues long. From germline, CDR1 is MNHEY and CDR2 SMNVEV (reference sequence). Here the CDR3 reads CASSFLPRGNQPQHF. CDR3 coding DNA: TGTGCCAGCAGTTTTCTCCCGCGGGGCAATCAGCCCCAGCATTTT.

The chain is built from TRBV6-1 and TRBJ1-5; D is unclear. CDR3 size: 14 residues. Germline values: CDR1 MNHNS, CDR2 SASEGT. The ends were cut back, 3 bases at V and 9 bases at J, with 15 bases in the middle. CDR3 residues: CASSDQGPGWPQHF. CDR3 in DNA: TGTGCCAGCAGTGACCAAGGACCGGGATGGCCCCAGCATTTT.

The V and J genes are TRBV4-1 and TRBJ1-4, with D tentatively TRBD1 (5 bases). Trimming cost V 5 bases and J 0 bases, with 10 bases left between them. There are 15 residues in the CDR3. Germline V gives CDR1 MGHRA, CDR2 YSYEKL. The DNA of the CDR3 is TGCGCCAGCAGCTCCTACAGGACAACTAATGAAAAACTGTTTTTT. As protein: CASSSYRTTNEKLFF.

The chain has TRBV5-1 and TRBJ1-4, with TRBD1 identical over 8 bases. CDR1 and CDR2 from the germline V gene are SGHRS and YFSETQ. This CDR3 is built from 16 residues. Trimming at V came to 0 bases and at J to 7 bases, leaving 8 bases not matched to a gene. This chain's CDR3 is CASSLAVGQGTEKLFF. The CDR3 DNA sequence: TGCGCCAGCAGCTTGGCCGTTGGACAGGGCACTGAAAAACTGTTTTTT. The full variable domain, completed using reference TRBV5-1 and TRBJ1-4, is KAGVTQTPRYLIKTRGQQVTLSCSPISGHRSVSWYQQTPGQGLQFLFEYFSETQRNKGNFPGRFSGRQFSNSRSEMNVSTLELGDSALYLCASSLAVGQGTEKLFFGSGTQLSVL.

The chain has TRBV2 and TRBJ2-7, with a tentative D call TRBD1 (5 bases). The CDR3 extends over 14 amino acids. Germline CDR1 is SNHLY and CDR2 is FYNNEI. Between the trimmed V and J ends, which lost 2 bases and 3 bases, there was a span of 11 bases. CDR3 DNA: TGTGCCAGCAGTGAACAGGGAAATATCTACGAGCAGTACGTC. Protein: CASSEQGNIYEQYV.

V usage is TRBV29-1 and J usage is TRBJ2-5; 12 positions match TRBD2. V shed 7 bases, J shed 5 bases, and the junction held 14 bases outside the gene matches. CDR1 is SQVTM and CDR2 is ANQGSEA in the germline V gene. The CDR3 is 16 residues long. CDR3 in DNA: TGCAGCGCCGCTTCGGTGGCTAGCGGGGGGGCCGAGACCCAGTACTTC. Protein: CSAASVASGGAETQYF.

V gene TRBV6-1 combines with J gene TRBJ1-1; 8 nucleotides match TRBD1. The CDR3 runs 18 residues. Per the germline V gene, CDR1 is MNHNS and CDR2 is SASEGT. Trimming removed 4 bases from V and 5 bases from J; junction bases left unmatched: 18. DNA of the CDR3: TGTGCCAGCAGTGCACTTCGAGGACAGGGTAATATGGGAACTGAAGCTTTCTTT. Protein sequence: CASSALRGQGNMGTEAFF.

The rearrangement joins TRBV7-2 to TRBJ2-1; D not certain. The V end lost 4 bases, the J end lost 13 bases, and 14 bases lay between the germline ends. The CDR3 is made up of 12 amino acids. The germline gives CDR1 SGHTA, CDR2 FQGNSA. The CDR3 loop is CASSSLSPLQFF. As DNA, the CDR3 is TGTGCCAGCAGCTCCTTAAGCCCCCTACAGTTCTTC.